The source of this T cell receptor beta chain is a study of blood T cell repertoires in COVID-19. Overall study context: Samples representing acute and convalescent COVID-19 were sourced from the United States, Italy and Spain.

Original handling: Amplifying reference gene primers gave estimates of nucleated cell counts. Some clones are missing from TCRdb's copy, which holds only in-frame ones; the method was immunoSEQ multiplex PCR. V and J calls and clone size are copied from that table; D and trimming were computed from the DNA. This table has approximately 270,000 clones, about 80% appearing once. The germline CDR1 and CDR2 sequences are SEHNR and FQNEAQ (reference sequence). CDR3 length: 16 amino acids. V lost 7 bases, J lost 5 bases, and 12 bases stayed unmatched. Input material: peripheral blood. This TCR derives from an elderly man with acute or convalescent COVID-19. The genes are TRBV7-9 and TRBJ2-7; TRBD2 agrees at 12 bases. Here the CDR3 reads CASTLAGGPSGNEQYF. As DNA, the CDR3 is TGTGCCAGCACCCTAGCGGGAGGGCCATCGGGGAACGAGCAGTACTTC.